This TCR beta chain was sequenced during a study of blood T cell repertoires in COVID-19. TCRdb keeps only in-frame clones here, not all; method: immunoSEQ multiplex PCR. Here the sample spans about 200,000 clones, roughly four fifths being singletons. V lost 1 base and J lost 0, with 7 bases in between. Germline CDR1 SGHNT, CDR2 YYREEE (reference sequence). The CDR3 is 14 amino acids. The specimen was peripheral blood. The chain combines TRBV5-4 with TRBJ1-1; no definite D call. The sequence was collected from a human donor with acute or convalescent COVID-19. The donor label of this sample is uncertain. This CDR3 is CASSLNTMNTEAFF. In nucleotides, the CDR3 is TGTGCCAGCAGCTTGAACACCATGAACACTGAAGCTTTCTTT. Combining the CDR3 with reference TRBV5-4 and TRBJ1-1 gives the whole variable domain ETGVTQSPTHLIKTRGQQVTLRCSSQSGHNTVSWYQQALGQGPQFIFQYYREEENGRGNFPPRFSGLQFPNYSSELNVNALELDDSALYLCASSLNTMNTEAFFGQGTRLTVV.